The next 10 T cell receptor beta chains were all read from a single sample in a study of shared clonotypes between healthy human individuals. Profiled with immunoSEQ multiplex PCR; TCRdb holds only in-frame clones, not every one. The table records about 2.4 million clones, around 94% of them present only once. Specimen: naive CD4+ T cells sorted from blood. As for subset: CD45RA+ positively selected. These receptors all come from a man aged 18 to 30 in good health.

The chain recombines TRBV4-1 with TRBJ2-1, with 14 bases aligning to TRBD2. Germline V gene data show CDR1 as MGHRA and CDR2 as YSYEKL. There are 16 residues in the CDR3. V lost 3 bases, J lost 4 bases, and 2 bases stayed unmatched. In nucleotides, the CDR3 is TGCGCCAGCAGCCAGGGGACTAGCGGGAGTTACAATGAGCAGTTCTTC. Translating it yields CASSQGTSGSYNEQFF.

V gene TRBV5-4 combines with J gene TRBJ2-5; 12 bases agree with TRBD2. The trim removed 1 base at V and 4 bases at J, leaving 2 bases unmatched. Germline CDR1 reads SGHNT; CDR2 reads YYREEE (reference sequence). CDR3 length: 15 amino acids. The CDR3 region is CASSLQTSGRETQYF. DNA for the CDR3: TGTGCCAGCAGCTTGCAGACTAGCGGGAGAGAGACCCAGTACTTC.

This chain uses TRBV5-4 with TRBJ2-5; perhaps TRBD1 as D (5 bases). Germline-derived CDR1 and CDR2 are SGHNT and YYREEE (reference sequence). V dropped 0 bases and J dropped 4 bases, with 10 bases sitting between them. The CDR3 is made up of 14 amino acids. The CDR3 protein is CASSLGQLPETQYF. The DNA of the CDR3 is TGTGCCAGCAGCTTGGGACAGCTCCCAGAGACCCAGTACTTC.

This chain uses TRBV30 with TRBJ2-1; D is possibly TRBD2 (6 bases). CDR1 is GTSNPN, CDR2 SVGIG, per germline (reference sequence). Between the trimmed V and J ends, which lost 5 bases and 4 bases, there was a span of 18 bases. CDR3 length equals 15 residues. CDR3 DNA sequence: TGTGCCTGGGTACCGGCTGGCGGGGCTTACAATGAGCAGTTCTTC. Translating it yields CAWVPAGGAYNEQFF. Combining the CDR3 with reference TRBV30 and TRBJ2-1 gives the whole variable domain SQTIHQWPATLVQPVGSPLSLECTVEGTSNPNLYWYRQAAGRGLQLLFYSVGIGQISSEVPQNLSASRPQDRQFILSSKKLLLSDSGFYLCAWVPAGGAYNEQFFGPGTRLTVL.

This chain uses TRBV7-9 with TRBJ2-1; maybe TRBD2 (6 bases). Germline values: CDR1 SEHNR, CDR2 FQNEAQ (reference sequence). Trimming removed 0 bases at V and 3 bases at J, with 12 bases between. CDR3 length: 16 residues. The CDR3 protein is CASSLAGGGGYNEQFF. DNA for the CDR3: TGTGCCAGCAGCTTAGCCGGGGGTGGCGGCTACAATGAGCAGTTCTTC.

Concerning this clone: The same CDR3 also results from other DNA sequences found in this sample. The V gene is TRBV5-1, the J gene TRBJ2-5, with D unclear. Germline loops: CDR1 SGHRS, CDR2 YFSETQ. V gave up 0 bases and J gave up 5 bases, with 8 bases separating them. CDR3 length: 13 residues. CDR3 region: CASSLGDRETQYF. For the CDR3, the DNA is TGCGCCAGCAGCTTGGGGGATCGGGAGACCCAGTACTTC. The complete variable domain, with remaining parts taken from reference TRBV5-1 and TRBJ2-5, reads KAGVTQTPRYLIKTRGQQVTLSCSPISGHRSVSWYQQTPGQGLQFLFEYFSETQRNKGNFPGRFSGRQFSNSRSEMNVSTLELGDSALYLCASSLGDRETQYFGPGTRLLVL.

This clone was counted a single time. The chain uses TRBV28 and TRBJ2-7, with 7 positions matching TRBD1. J gave up 3 bases and V 2 bases, and 1 base lay outside the gene matches. The germline V gene encodes CDR1 MDHEN and CDR2 SYDVKM. CDR3 size: 13 residues. The CDR3 reads CASSLRDSYEQYF. CDR3 coding DNA: TGTGCCAGCAGTTTACGGGACAGCTACGAGCAGTACTTC.

The chain has TRBV19 and TRBJ2-3; D possibly corresponds to TRBD1 (5 bases). Germline-derived CDR1 and CDR2 are LNHDA and SQIVND (reference sequence). V gave up 8 bases and J gave up 2 bases, with 17 bases separating them. This CDR3 has 15 residues. The CDR3 nucleotides are TGTGCCAGTGCACAGGATGAGACCACCACAGATACGCAGTATTTT. Translated, it gives CASAQDETTTDTQYF.

The chain carries TRBV29-1 and TRBJ1-3, with D uncertain. There are 12 residues in the CDR3. CDR1 and CDR2 from the germline V gene are SQVTM and ANQGSEA. Trimming took 6 bases from V and 2 from J, leaving 8 bases between them. In DNA form, the CDR3 reads TGCAGCGTCGCCTCGGCTGGAAACACCATATATTTT. It is translated as CSVASAGNTIYF.

This clone was seen once. This rearrangement joins TRBV5-1 to TRBJ2-4, with D perhaps matching TRBD2 (6 bases). CDR3 length: 16 amino acids. Germline CDR1 reads SGHRS; CDR2 reads YFSETQ. V lost 0 bases and J 2 bases, leaving 12 bases between the germline ends. Here the CDR3 DNA reads TGCGCCAGCAGCTTGGCCTCCGGGAGCACCAAAAACATTCAGTACTTC. Encoded protein: CASSLASGSTKNIQYF.